These 13 T cell receptor beta chains came from one sample sequenced in a study of blood T cell repertoires in COVID-19. Data came from immunoSEQ multiplex PCR; TCRdb stores just in-frame clones and leaves some out. The sample gives approximately 140,000 clones, roughly nine tenths of which show up once; around 15% is in the top ten. The sample consisted of peripheral blood. The receptor set was obtained from a man aged 18 to 29 with COVID-19, enrolled during active disease.

This chain connects TRBV19 to TRBJ2-3; D is possibly TRBD2 (5 bases). Germline loops: CDR1 LNHDA, CDR2 SQIVND (reference sequence). V was trimmed by 6 bases and J by 0 bases, leaving 10 bases between them. CDR3 length: 14 amino acids. CDR3 sequence: CASRVSASTDTQYF. In nucleotides, the CDR3 is TGTGCCAGTAGGGTTAGCGCTAGCACAGATACGCAGTATTTT.

The chain combines TRBV19 with TRBJ1-5; tentative D call: TRBD1 (5 bases). The CDR3 runs 15 residues. Deletions cut 7 bases from V and 2 bases from J, with 15 bases between. From germline, CDR1 is LNHDA and CDR2 SQIVND (reference sequence). The CDR3 region is CASTVGLSGNQPQHF. CDR3 nucleotides: TGTGCCAGTACGGTGGGGCTCAGCGGCAATCAGCCCCAGCATTTT.

The chain combines TRBV4-1 with TRBJ2-1, with 7 bases fitting TRBD1. The germline V gene encodes CDR1 MGHRA and CDR2 YSYEKL. V gave up 3 bases and J gave up 3 bases; unmatched junction bases: 8. The CDR3 length is 16 residues. The CDR3, as DNA: TGCGCCAGCAGCCATGGACAGGCCAGCGGCTACAATGAGCAGTTCTTC. Translated: CASSHGQASGYNEQFF.

This sequence joins TRBV3-1 (or the pseudogene TRBV3-2) and TRBJ2-3; 8 positions match TRBD2. The ends lost 4 bases at V and 1 base at J; junction bases unmatched: 4. Germline V gene lookup returns CDR1 LGHDT and CDR2 YNNKEL (reference sequence). The CDR3 runs 15 residues. The CDR3 bases are TGTGCCAGCAGCCTCAGCGGGAGTGGCACAGATACGCAGTATTTT. Translating it yields CASSLSGSGTDTQYF.

This chain joins TRBV5-1 and TRBJ2-7; D gene ambiguous. Germline lookup yields CDR1 SGHRS and CDR2 YFSETQ. V was trimmed by 6 bases and J by 6 bases, leaving 16 bases between them. The CDR3 sequence is 13 residues long. CDR3 region: CASTQAYTTEQYF. The DNA of the CDR3 is TGCGCCAGCACCCAAGCGTATACGACCGAGCAGTACTTC.

The chain combines TRBV9 with TRBJ1-6; TRBD1 agrees at 8 bases. Germline V lookup: CDR1 SGDLS, CDR2 YYNGEE. J lost 11 bases, V lost 3 bases, and 7 bases had no gene match. The CDR3 has 14 amino acids. The chain's CDR3 is CASSATGGGTPLHF. The CDR3 DNA reads as TGTGCCAGCAGCGCTACAGGGGGGGGGACACCCCTCCACTTT. Variable domain in full (rest from reference TRBV9 and TRBJ1-6): DSGVTQTPKHLITATGQRVTLRCSPRSGDLSVYWYQQSLDQGLQFLIQYYNGEERAKGNILERFSAQQFPDLHSELNLSSLELGDSALYFCASSATGGGTPLHFGNGTRLTVT.

V and J are TRBV27 and TRBJ2-1, with a weak D call TRBD2 (5 bases). CDR3 size: 15 residues. Germline V gene lookup returns CDR1 MNHEY and CDR2 SMNVEV (reference sequence). Trimming cost V 6 bases and J 0 bases, with 12 bases left between them. The CDR3 reads CASSPTRASYNEQFF. In DNA form, the CDR3 reads TGTGCCAGCAGCCCCACTAGGGCCTCCTACAATGAGCAGTTCTTC.

The rearrangement joins TRBV28 to TRBJ2-7; perhaps TRBD2 as D (5 bases). Germline V gene lookup returns CDR1 MDHEN and CDR2 SYDVKM. The CDR3 sequence is 15 residues long. Trimming removed 3 bases at V and 1 base at J, with 13 bases between. The CDR3 nucleotides are TGTGCCAGCAGTTTGGACTTTACCTCTTCCTACGAGCAGTACTTC. Amino acid sequence: CASSLDFTSSYEQYF. The full variable domain, in which reference TRBV28 and TRBJ2-7 provide the parts outside the CDR3, is DVKVTQSSRYLVKRTGEKVFLECVQDMDHENMFWYRQDPGLGLRLIYFSYDVKMKEKGDIPEGYSVSREKKERFSLILESASTNQTSMYLCASSLDFTSSYEQYFGPGTRLTVT.

The CDR3 is CASSYSILGAPLERANYGYTF. The CDR3 DNA sequence: TGTGCCAGCAGTTACTCGATTCTGGGGGCGCCTTTGGAGAGGGCTAACTATGGCTACACCTTC. This chain uses TRBV6-2 or TRBV6-3 with TRBJ1-2, with D perhaps TRBD1 (6 bases). Germline CDR1 MNHEY, CDR2 SVGEGT. V lost 0 bases and J 0 bases, leaving 26 bases between the germline ends. The CDR3 has 21 residues.

This clone has only a few counts. The chain links TRBV30 to TRBJ1-6, with no clear D. V lost 8 bases, J lost 5 bases, and 13 bases lay in between. This CDR3 contains 13 residues. Germline lookup yields CDR1 GTSNPN and CDR2 SVGIG (reference sequence). CDR3 in amino acids: CARKATDNSPLHF. The CDR3 nucleotides read TGTGCCCGGAAAGCTACCGATAATTCACCCCTCCACTTT.

V is TRBV5-5 and J is TRBJ1-4; maybe TRBD1 (6 bases). The V end lost 3 bases, the J end lost 0 bases, and 12 bases lay between the germline ends. The CDR3 consists of 16 residues. Germline-derived CDR1 and CDR2 are SGHKS and YYEKEE (reference sequence). The CDR3, as DNA: TGTGCCAGCAGCTCGGGACACCCAGCAACTAATGAAAAACTGTTTTTT. Protein: CASSSGHPATNEKLFF.

The V and J genes are TRBV7-6 and TRBJ2-7; possible D gene TRBD1, 6 bases. The CDR3 runs 13 residues. The germline V gene encodes CDR1 SGHVS and CDR2 FNYEAQ. V shed 2 bases and J shed 2 bases, with 7 bases lying between them. The CDR3 here is CASSLNRAYEQYF. CDR3 nucleotide sequence: TGTGCCAGCAGCTTAAACAGGGCCTACGAGCAGTACTTC. The whole variable domain, filled in from reference TRBV7-6 and TRBJ2-7, reads GAGVSQSPRYKVTKRGQDVALRCDPISGHVSLYWYRQALGQGPEFLTYFNYEAQQDKSGLPNDRFSAERPEGSISTLTIQRTEQRDSAMYRCASSLNRAYEQYFGPGTRLTVT.

CDR3: CSALKLADPTDTQYF. CDR3 coding DNA: TGCAGCGCCTTAAAACTAGCGGATCCCACAGATACGCAGTATTTT. The chain is built from TRBV29-1 and TRBJ2-3, with 8 bases lining up with TRBD2. V was clipped by 7 bases and J by 2 bases; unmatched bases: 11. Germline CDR1 SQVTM, CDR2 ANQGSEA. CDR3 size: 15 residues.